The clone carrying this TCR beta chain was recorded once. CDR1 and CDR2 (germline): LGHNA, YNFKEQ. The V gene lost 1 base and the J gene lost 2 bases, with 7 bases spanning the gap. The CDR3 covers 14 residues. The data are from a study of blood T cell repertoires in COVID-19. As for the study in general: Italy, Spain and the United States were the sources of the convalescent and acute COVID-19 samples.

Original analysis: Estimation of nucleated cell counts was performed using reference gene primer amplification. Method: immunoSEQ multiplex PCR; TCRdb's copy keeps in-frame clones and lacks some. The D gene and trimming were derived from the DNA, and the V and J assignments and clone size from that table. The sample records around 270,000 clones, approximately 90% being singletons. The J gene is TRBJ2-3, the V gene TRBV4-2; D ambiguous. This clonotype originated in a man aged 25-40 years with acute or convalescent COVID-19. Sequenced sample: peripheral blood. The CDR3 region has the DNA TGTGCCAGCAGCCAAGCTGTATACACAGATACGCAGTATTTT. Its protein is CASSQAVYTDTQYF.